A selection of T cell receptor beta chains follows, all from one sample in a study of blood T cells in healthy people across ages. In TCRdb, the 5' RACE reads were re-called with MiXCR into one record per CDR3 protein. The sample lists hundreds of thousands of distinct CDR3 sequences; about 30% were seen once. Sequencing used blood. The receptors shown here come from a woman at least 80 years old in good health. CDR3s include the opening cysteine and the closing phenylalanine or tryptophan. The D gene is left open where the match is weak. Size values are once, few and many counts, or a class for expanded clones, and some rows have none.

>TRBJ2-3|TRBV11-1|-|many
TGTGCCAGCAGCTCCTCGACTGGCACAGATACGCAGTATTTT
CASSSSTGTDTQYF
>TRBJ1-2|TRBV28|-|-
TGTGCCAGCATAAGGGGGGGCTATGGCTACACCTTC
CASIRGGYGYTF
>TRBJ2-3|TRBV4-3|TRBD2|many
TGCGCCAGCAGCCAATCCGTAGCGGGGGCCCAAATTAGCACAGATACGCAGTATTTT
CASSQSVAGAQISTDTQYF
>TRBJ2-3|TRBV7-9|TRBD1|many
TGTGCCAGCAGACCCCAGGGGGTGGCAGATACGCAGTATTTT
CASRPQGVADTQYF
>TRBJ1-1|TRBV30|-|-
TGTGCCTGGAGTGACCGGAGCACTGAAGCTTTCTTT
CAWSDRSTEAFF
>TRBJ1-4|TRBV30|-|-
TGTGCCTGGAGGGCGCGCCCGCGTAATGAAAAACTGTTTTTT
CAWRARPRNEKLFF
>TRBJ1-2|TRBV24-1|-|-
TGTGCCACCAGTGATTTGTGGGCCGACTATGGCTACACCTTC
CATSDLWADYGYTF
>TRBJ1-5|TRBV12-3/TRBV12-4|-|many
TGTGCCAGCAGTATTGGGGATCGGAATCAGCCCCAGCATTTT
CASSIGDRNQPQHF
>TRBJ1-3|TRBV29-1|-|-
TGCAGCGCCGATGAGTTAGGGTCTGGAAACACCATATATTTT
CSADELGSGNTIYF
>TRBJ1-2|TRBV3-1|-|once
TGTGCCAGCAGCCCCGGACCTCCCCAGGGCTGTGGCTACACCTTC
CASSPGPPQGCGYTF
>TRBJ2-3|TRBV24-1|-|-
TGTGCCACCACCGCAGGACCCGGCACAGATACGCAGTATTTT
CATTAGPGTDTQYF
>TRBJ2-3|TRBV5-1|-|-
TGCGCCAGCAGCTTGGGACCCCCGGTGAGCACAGATACGCAGTATTTT
CASSLGPPVSTDTQYF
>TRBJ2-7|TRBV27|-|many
TGTGCCAGCAGTTTATGGAGGGGGCCTTTCTACGAGCAGTACTTC
CASSLWRGPFYEQYF
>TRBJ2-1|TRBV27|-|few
TGTGCCAGCAGTTTGAGGGGGGGCCTTTCCTACAATGAGCAGTTCTTC
CASSLRGGLSYNEQFF
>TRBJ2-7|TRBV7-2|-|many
TGTGCCAGCAGCCCAAACCGGGGTCCCGAGCAGTACTTC
CASSPNRGPEQYF
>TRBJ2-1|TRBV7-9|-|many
TGTGCCAGCAGCCCGACAGGAGCACAAGGGAATGAGCAGTTCTTC
CASSPTGAQGNEQFF
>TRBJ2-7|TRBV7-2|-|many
TGTGCCAGCAGCCAGAAGCAGGGCCCCACCCCCGAGCAGTACTTC
CASSQKQGPTPEQYF
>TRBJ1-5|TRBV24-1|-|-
TGTGCCACCAGTGATGGTTTTGCAGGGGCGGGTCAGGCCCAGCATTTT
CATSDGFAGAGQAQHF
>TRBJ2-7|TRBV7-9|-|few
TGTGCCAGCTCGGACATAGTCTCCTACGAGCAGTACTTC
CASSDIVSYEQYF
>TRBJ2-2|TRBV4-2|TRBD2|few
TGTGCCAGCAGCCACTCCACTTTCGGGGGGACCGGGGAGCTGTTTTTT
CASSHSTFGGTGELFF
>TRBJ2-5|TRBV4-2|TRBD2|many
TGTGCCAGCAGCCCCGGTGAGCGGGGGGCGGAAGAGACCCAGTACTTC
CASSPGERGAEETQYF
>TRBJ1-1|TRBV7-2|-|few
TGTGCCAGCAGCTTATACAGGGCGAACACTGAAGCTTTCTTT
CASSLYRANTEAFF
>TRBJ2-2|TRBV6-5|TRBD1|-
TGTGCCAGTAGTTGGTCGACAGGGACGGGGATTACCGGGGAGCTGTTTTTT
CASSWSTGTGITGELFF
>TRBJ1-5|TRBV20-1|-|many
TGCAGTGCTAACCGGGACTCAGGGACGATGGAGGCTCAGCCCCAGCATTTT
CSANRDSGTMEAQPQHF
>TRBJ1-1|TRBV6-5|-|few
TGTGCCAGCAGTTACTCGGGGGGGAGGTCTGAAGCTTTCTTT
CASSYSGGRSEAFF
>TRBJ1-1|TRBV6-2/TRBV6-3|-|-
TGTGCCAGCAGCCTCACTTCGGGACTCACTGAAGCTTTCTTT
CASSLTSGLTEAFF
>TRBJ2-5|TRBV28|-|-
TGTGCCAGCAGCCAGAATCGGGGGCCGCCGTACTTC
CASSQNRGPPYF
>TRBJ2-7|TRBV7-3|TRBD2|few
TGTGCCAGCAGCTCGACTAGCGGGGGGGCCTCCTACAATGAGCAGTACTTC
CASSSTSGGASYNEQYF
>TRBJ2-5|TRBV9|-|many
TGTGCCAGCAGCCTCGCAGGGGCTTCTCAAGAGACCCAGTACTTC
CASSLAGASQETQYF
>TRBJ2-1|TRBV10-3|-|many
TGTGCCATCAGGGACTCCACGGAATACAATGAGCAGTTCTTC
CAIRDSTEYNEQFF
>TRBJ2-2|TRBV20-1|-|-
TGCAGTGCTAGTCAACAGACGAACACCGGGGAGCGGTTTTTT
CSASQQTNTGERFF
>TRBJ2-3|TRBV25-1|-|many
TGTGCCAGCATGGAGCCCACGAACACAGATACGCAGTATTTT
CASMEPTNTDTQYF
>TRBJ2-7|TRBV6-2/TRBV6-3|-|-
TGTGCGACTCAGGATGGGGGCGTATACGAGCAGTACTTC
CATQDGGVYEQYF
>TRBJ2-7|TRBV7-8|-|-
TGTGCCAGCAGCTTAGGTGGCGGGCCTCCTTTAACCTACGAGCAGTACTTC
CASSLGGGPPLTYEQYF
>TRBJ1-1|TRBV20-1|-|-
TGCAGTGCCAGCCGGGACTTGGGCTCTGAAGCTTTCTTT
CSASRDLGSEAFF
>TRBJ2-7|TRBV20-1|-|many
TGCAGTGCTAGGCAGGGGGGGGAGCAGTACTTC
CSARQGGEQYF
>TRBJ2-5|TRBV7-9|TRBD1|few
TGTGCCAGCAGCCCCCCCGGGACAGGGATCGTAGAGACCCAGTACTTC
CASSPPGTGIVETQYF
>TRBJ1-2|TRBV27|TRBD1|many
TGTGCCAGCAGCCCCAGGGACAGGGGCTATGGCTACACCTTC
CASSPRDRGYGYTF